The 14 T cell receptor beta chains listed next were all sequenced from one sample in a study of cytomegalovirus exposure and HLA in healthy donors. Vbeta (60) and Jbeta (13) primers were used in the PCR. This table comes from immunoSEQ multiplex PCR, and its TCRdb copy is limited to in-frame clones, with some not included. The sample records about 130,000 clones, 74% being singletons. What was sequenced was PBMCs. The receptor source for this set is a young man in good health and CMV-seropositive.

The genes are TRBV18 and TRBJ2-7; D is possibly TRBD1 (6 bases). Germline-derived CDR1 and CDR2 are KGHSH and LQKENI. The CDR3 is 12 amino acids. The V gene lost 5 bases and the J gene lost 3 bases, with 8 bases spanning the gap. The CDR3 DNA sequence: TGTGCCAGCTCATCGGACAGCTACGAGCAGTACTTC. It codes for CASSSDSYEQYF. Full variable domain (remainder filled in from reference TRBV18 and TRBJ2-7): NAGVMQNPRHLVRRRGQEARLRCSPMKGHSHVYWYRQLPEEGLKFMVYLQKENIIDESGMPKERFSAEFPKEGPSILRIQQVVRGDSAAYFCASSSDSYEQYFGPGTRLTVT.

The rearrangement joins TRBV6-5 to TRBJ1-2; 7 nucleotides match TRBD1. V trimming: 2 bases; J trimming: 8 bases; junction bases outside the gene matches: 11. CDR1 MNHEY and CDR2 SVGAGI come from the germline V gene. The CDR3 has 15 residues. Here the CDR3 DNA reads TGTGCCAGCAGTTACCGTCGACAGGGAGAGGGGGGCTACACCTTC. Translation gives CASSYRRQGEGGYTF.

This clone was detected a few times. The chain uses TRBV6-5 and TRBJ1-1; no clear D gene. The V end lost 0 bases, the J end lost 7 bases, and 12 bases lay between the germline ends. Germline values: CDR1 MNHEY, CDR2 SVGAGI. The CDR3 totals 14 residues. CDR3 region: CASSYSLLEVEAFF. CDR3 nucleotides: TGTGCCAGCAGTTACTCCCTGTTGGAGGTTGAAGCTTTCTTT.

This chain links TRBV2 with TRBJ1-2, with TRBD1 as a possible D gene (5 bases). The CDR3 has 18 residues. V was pared by 2 bases and J by 7 bases, with 26 bases between. Germline values: CDR1 SNHLY, CDR2 FYNNEI. For the CDR3, the DNA is TGTGCCAGCAGTGAATACGGAATGGGCAGGGTTGGGTCGGCTGGCTACACCTTC. This translates into CASSEYGMGRVGSAGYTF.

The J gene is TRBJ2-7, the V gene TRBV5-1, with 7 bases that match TRBD2. The CDR3 sequence is 15 residues long. Losses at the gene ends were 6 bases for V and 0 bases for J; bases not matched to a gene: 9. Germline-derived CDR1 and CDR2 are SGHRS and YFSETQ. In DNA, the CDR3 is TGCGCCAGCAACCGGGGGGATAGGAGCTCCTACGAGCAGTACTTC. Translation gives CASNRGDRSSYEQYF. The full variable domain, rest sourced from reference TRBV5-1 and TRBJ2-7, is KAGVTQTPRYLIKTRGQQVTLSCSPISGHRSVSWYQQTPGQGLQFLFEYFSETQRNKGNFPGRFSGRQFSNSRSEMNVSTLELGDSALYLCASNRGDRSSYEQYFGPGTRLTVT.

The chain links TRBV28 to TRBJ1-3; 7 bases align to TRBD1. Germline V gene data show CDR1 as MDHEN and CDR2 as SYDVKM. The CDR3 spans 15 residues. After removal of 5 bases from V and 3 bases from J, the junction contained 7 bases not matched to a gene. Here the CDR3 reads CASSTDRVFGNTIYF. The CDR3 DNA is TGTGCCAGCAGTACCGACAGGGTTTTTGGAAACACCATATATTTT.

This clone was seen only a few times. V usage is TRBV28 and J usage is TRBJ2-6; TRBD1 agrees at 8 bases. In germline, CDR1 is MDHEN, CDR2 SYDVKM. J was trimmed by 1 base and V by 4 bases; bases with no gene match: 0. The length of the CDR3 is 15 residues. CDR3 sequence reads: CASSWDRSGANVLTF. CDR3 bases: TGTGCCAGCAGTTGGGACAGGTCTGGGGCCAACGTCCTGACTTTC. The entire variable domain, with the rest obtained from reference TRBV28 and TRBJ2-6, is as follows: DVKVTQSSRYLVKRTGEKVFLECVQDMDHENMFWYRQDPGLGLRLIYFSYDVKMKEKGDIPEGYSVSREKKERFSLILESASTNQTSMYLCASSWDRSGANVLTFGAGSRLTVL.

V is TRBV7-2 and J is TRBJ2-7; 15 bases agree with TRBD2. The germline V gene encodes CDR1 SGHTA and CDR2 FQGNSA. J was trimmed by 7 bases and V by 4 bases; bases with no gene match: 8. CDR3 length equals 16 residues. The CDR3: CASSSGLAGGLTEQYF. Here the CDR3 DNA reads TGTGCCAGCAGCTCGGGACTAGCGGGAGGACTTACGGAGCAGTACTTC.

The rearrangement uses TRBV19 and TRBJ1-1; 8 bases are shared with TRBD1. Germline CDR1 reads LNHDA; CDR2 reads SQIVND (reference sequence). This CDR3 spans 15 amino acids. V trimming: 9 bases; J trimming: 3 bases; junction bases outside the gene matches: 12. Written as DNA, the CDR3 is TGTGCCAGCAAATCAGGGGGCAGGTTATACACTGAAGCTTTCTTT. Amino acid sequence: CASKSGGRLYTEAFF.

The genes are TRBV19 and TRBJ1-2; TRBD1 might be the D (5 bases). The germline CDR1 and CDR2 sequences are LNHDA and SQIVND (reference sequence). The V and J ends lost 3 bases and 7 bases respectively, with 24 bases between them. The CDR3 loop spans 17 amino acids. CDR3 in DNA: TGTGCCAGTAGTATCAAGGCATCGGGAGGGGCCGGGAGTGGCTACACCTTC. Its translation is CASSIKASGGAGSGYTF.

The chain combines TRBV15 with TRBJ2-5; possibly TRBD2 for D (6 bases). The CDR3 has 14 amino acids. Germline loops: CDR1 LNHNV, CDR2 YYDKDF (reference sequence). Trimming removed 3 bases at V and 0 bases at J, with 8 bases between. CDR3 sequence: CATSRGGNQETQYF. The CDR3, as DNA: TGTGCCACCAGCAGGGGCGGGAACCAAGAGACCCAGTACTTC.

The CDR3 loop reads CASSEAQRTEAFF. Here the CDR3 DNA reads TGTGCCAGCAGTGAAGCGCAGAGGACTGAAGCTTTCTTT. The gene calls are TRBV6-1 and TRBJ1-1; D call uncertain. The CDR3 totals 13 residues. The germline V gene encodes CDR1 MNHNS and CDR2 SASEGT. V was cut by 0 bases and J by 5 bases, with 7 bases left in between.

The count of this clone is one. The chain employs TRBV6-6 and TRBJ2-6, with 8 nucleotides matching TRBD1. CDR1 is MNHNY, CDR2 SVGAGI, per germline (reference sequence). J was trimmed by 5 bases and V by 5 bases; bases with no gene match: 5. CDR3 length: 15 amino acids. The CDR3 spells CASSQGQGWANVLTF. For the CDR3, the DNA is TGTGCCAGCAGTCAAGGACAGGGATGGGCCAACGTCCTGACTTTC.

This chain joins TRBV5-4 and TRBJ2-7; possibly TRBD1 for D (7 bases). The V gene's germline CDR1 is SGHNT and CDR2 YYREEE (reference sequence). Trimming stripped 4 bases from V and 3 bases from J, with 20 bases between. There are 16 residues in the CDR3. Here the CDR3 DNA reads TGTGCCAGCAGCGGGGGACAGACTAGAGGGGGCTACGAGCAGTACTTC. This codes for CASSGGQTRGGYEQYF.